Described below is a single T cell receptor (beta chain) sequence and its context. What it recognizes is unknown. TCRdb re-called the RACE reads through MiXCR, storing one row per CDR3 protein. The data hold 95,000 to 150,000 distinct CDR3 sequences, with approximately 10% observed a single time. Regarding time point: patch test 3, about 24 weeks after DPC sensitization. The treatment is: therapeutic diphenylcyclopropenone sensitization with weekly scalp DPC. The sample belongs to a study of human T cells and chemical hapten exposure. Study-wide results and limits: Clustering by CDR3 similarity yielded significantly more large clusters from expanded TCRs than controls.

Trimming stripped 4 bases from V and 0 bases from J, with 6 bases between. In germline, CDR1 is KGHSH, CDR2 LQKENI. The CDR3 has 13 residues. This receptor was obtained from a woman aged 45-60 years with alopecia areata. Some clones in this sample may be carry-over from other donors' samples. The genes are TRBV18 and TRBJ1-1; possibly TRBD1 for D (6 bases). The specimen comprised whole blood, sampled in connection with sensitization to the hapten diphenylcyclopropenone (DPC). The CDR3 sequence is CASSRDMNTEAFF. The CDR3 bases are TGTGCCAGCTCACGGGACATGAACACTGAAGCTTTCTTT.